The source of this T cell receptor (beta chain) is a study of Ad26.COV2.S vaccination and SARS-CoV-2 variants. About the research overall: Into the muscle, Ad26.COV2.S was dosed once or twice, 56 days apart.

Study findings and constraints: Vaccinees reportedly had broad spike-specific CD8+ and CD4+ T cell responses.

Concerning this clone itself: What it recognizes is unknown.

Germline V gives CDR1 SGHAT, CDR2 FQNNGV. With 4 bases removed from V and 4 bases from J, the gap between germline ends came to 15 bases. CDR3 length: 15 residues. Profiling relied on immunoSEQ multiplex PCR, and the TCRdb table lists in-frame clones only, not all of them. The sample contains about 250,000 clones, around nine tenths of which appear only once. Treatment of the sample: 15 to 20 received Ad26.COV2.S at low or high dose, single or two shots; 5 received placebo; per-sample allocation not given. Sampling occurred on day 63 after the first vaccine or placebo injection. The sample came from a Boston adult aged 18-55 years.

The chain has TRBV11-2 and TRBJ2-3, with D perhaps matching TRBD1 (6 bases). This clonotype originated in a person between 18 and 65 years old who received the Ad26.COV2.S COVID-19 vaccine or a placebo. Source: peripheral blood, taken in a trial of Ad26.COV2.S vaccine versus placebo. The CDR3 DNA sequence: TGTGCCAGCAGCTCTCCAAAAGGGGGAGCAGATACGCAGTATTTT. Encoded protein: CASSSPKGGADTQYF. Together with reference TRBV11-2 and TRBJ2-3, the CDR3 gives the full variable domain: EAGVAQSPRYKIIEKRQSVAFWCNPISGHATLYWYQQILGQGPKLLIQFQNNGVVDDSQLPKDRFSAERLKGVDSTLKIQPAKLEDSAVYLCASSSPKGGADTQYFGPGTRLTVL.